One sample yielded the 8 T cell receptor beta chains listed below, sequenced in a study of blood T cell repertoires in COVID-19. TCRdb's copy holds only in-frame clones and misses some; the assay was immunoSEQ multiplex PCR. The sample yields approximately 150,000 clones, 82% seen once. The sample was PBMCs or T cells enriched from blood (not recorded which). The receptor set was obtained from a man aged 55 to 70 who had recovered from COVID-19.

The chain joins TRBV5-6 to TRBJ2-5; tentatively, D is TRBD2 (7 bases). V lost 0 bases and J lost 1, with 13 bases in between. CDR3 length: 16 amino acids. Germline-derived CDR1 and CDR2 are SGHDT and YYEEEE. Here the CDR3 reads CASSLVAGAVQETQYF. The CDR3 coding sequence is TGTGCCAGCAGCTTGGTTGCGGGGGCCGTCCAAGAGACCCAGTACTTC.

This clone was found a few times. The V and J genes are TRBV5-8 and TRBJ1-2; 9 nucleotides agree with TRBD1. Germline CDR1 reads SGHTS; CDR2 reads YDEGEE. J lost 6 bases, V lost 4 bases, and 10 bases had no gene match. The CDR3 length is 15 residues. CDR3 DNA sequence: TGTGCCAGCAGCCTGGGACAGGGAGATAGGGATGGCTACACCTTC. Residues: CASSLGQGDRDGYTF.

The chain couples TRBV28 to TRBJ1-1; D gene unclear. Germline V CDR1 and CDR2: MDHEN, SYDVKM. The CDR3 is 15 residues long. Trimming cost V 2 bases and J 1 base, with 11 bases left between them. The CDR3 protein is CASSLRIPGNTEAFF. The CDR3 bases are TGTGCCAGCAGTTTACGTATCCCAGGGAACACTGAAGCTTTCTTT.

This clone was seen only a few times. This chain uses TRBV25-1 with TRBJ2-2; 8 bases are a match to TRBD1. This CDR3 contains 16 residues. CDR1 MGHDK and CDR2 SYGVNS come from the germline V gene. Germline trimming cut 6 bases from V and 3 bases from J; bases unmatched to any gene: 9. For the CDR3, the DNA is TGTGCCAGCAGCCCCATATACAGGGGGGACACCGGGGAGCTGTTTTTT. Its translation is CASSPIYRGDTGELFF.

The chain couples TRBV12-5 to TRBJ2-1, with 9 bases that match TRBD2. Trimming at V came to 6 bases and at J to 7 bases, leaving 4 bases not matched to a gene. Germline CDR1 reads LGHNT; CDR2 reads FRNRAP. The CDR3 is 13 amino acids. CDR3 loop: CASGASGRNEQFF. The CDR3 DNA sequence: TGTGCTAGTGGGGCGAGCGGGAGGAATGAGCAGTTCTTC.

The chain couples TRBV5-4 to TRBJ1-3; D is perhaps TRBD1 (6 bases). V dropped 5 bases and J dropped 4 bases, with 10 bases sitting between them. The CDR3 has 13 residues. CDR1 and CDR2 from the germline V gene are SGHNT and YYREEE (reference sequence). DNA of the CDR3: TGTGCCAGCAGACCCGGACAGGGAAACACCATATATTTT. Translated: CASRPGQGNTIYF. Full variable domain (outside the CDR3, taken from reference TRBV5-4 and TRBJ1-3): ETGVTQSPTHLIKTRGQQVTLRCSSQSGHNTVSWYQQALGQGPQFIFQYYREEENGRGNFPPRFSGLQFPNYSSELNVNALELDDSALYLCASRPGQGNTIYFGEGSWLTVV.

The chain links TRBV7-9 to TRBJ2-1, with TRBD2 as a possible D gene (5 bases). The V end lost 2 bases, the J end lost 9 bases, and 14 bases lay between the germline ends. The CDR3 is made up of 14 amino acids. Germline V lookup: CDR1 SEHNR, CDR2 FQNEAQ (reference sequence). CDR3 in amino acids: CASSLNFGEGEQFF. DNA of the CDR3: TGTGCCAGCAGCTTAAATTTCGGGGAAGGTGAGCAGTTCTTC. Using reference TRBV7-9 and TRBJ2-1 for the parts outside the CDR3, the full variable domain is DTGVSQNPRHKITKRGQNVTFRCDPISEHNRLYWYRQTLGQGPEFLTYFQNEAQLEKSRLLSDRFSAERPKGSFSTLEIQRTEQGDSAMYLCASSLNFGEGEQFFGPGTRLTVL.

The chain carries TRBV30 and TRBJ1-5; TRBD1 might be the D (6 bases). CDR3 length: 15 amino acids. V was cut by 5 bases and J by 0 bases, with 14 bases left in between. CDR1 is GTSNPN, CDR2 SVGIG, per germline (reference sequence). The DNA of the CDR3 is TGTGCCTGGGAGGACAGCGCTTTTAGCAATCAGCCCCAGCATTTT. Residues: CAWEDSAFSNQPQHF.